The T cell receptor (beta chain) under discussion was sequenced for a study of post-analysis software for immune sequencing data. Regarding the study as a whole: Clustering by F measure revealed strong co-clustering among samples prepared together in one batch. Controls' normalized Chao1 diversity significantly exceeded that of multiple sclerosis patients. Patients used five TRBV segments, including TRBV5-6, TRBV5-1 and TRBV20-1, more often than controls.

Unique molecular identifiers featured in each of the TCR beta cDNA libraries. TCRdb passed the PCR reads through MiXCR, listing each CDR3 protein once. The table includes 740,000 or so distinct CDR3 sequences, approximately 53% detected once. In germline, CDR1 is MNHEY, CDR2 SVGEGT. Trimming cost V 0 bases and J 3 bases, with 12 bases left between them. The CDR3 is made up of 16 amino acids. Comments on this clonotype: What it binds is not known.

The J gene is TRBJ1-5, the V gene TRBV6-2 or TRBV6-3, with D uncertain. The sequenced material came from blood. The source of this sequence is a girl aged 10 to 17 with multiple sclerosis. CDR3 DNA sequence: TGTGCCAGCAGTTACTCGGGTTCGGCGACCAATCAGCCCCAGCATTTT. Translation: CASSYSGSATNQPQHF.